This entry lists 21 T cell receptor beta chains sequenced from one sample in a study of post-analysis software for immune sequencing data. Study-level results: Five TRBV segments (TRBV5-6, TRBV5-1 and TRBV20-1 among them) occurred more frequently in patients than in controls.

Each TCR beta cDNA library carried unique molecular identifiers. TCRdb re-called the PCR reads through MiXCR, storing one row per CDR3 protein. In the table there are 600,000 to 700,000 distinct CDR3 sequences, roughly three fifths of which are singletons. For these TCRs, the target antigens are not known. Sequences were obtained from blood. The source is a girl aged 2 to 10 with multiple sclerosis.

A few counts support this clonotype. The chain employs TRBV29-1 and TRBJ2-1, with D perhaps given as TRBD1 or TRBD2 (5 bases each). V lost 6 bases, J lost 0 bases, and 15 bases lay in between. The CDR3 spans 15 residues. Germline CDR1 reads SQVTM; CDR2 reads ANQGSEA. The DNA for the CDR3 is TGCAGCGTCATGGGGACGGAAAGCTCCTACAATGAGCAGTTCTTC. Translation gives CSVMGTESSYNEQFF.

The V gene is TRBV28, the J gene TRBJ2-1; 9 bases match TRBD2. This CDR3 comprises 15 residues. The V gene's germline CDR1 is MDHEN and CDR2 SYDVKM. Trimming removed 1 base from V and 15 bases from J; junction bases left unmatched: 13. CDR3 coding DNA: TGTGCCAGCAGTTTATCAGGTAGCGGGGGCCAGAGGTGGTTCTTC. This codes for CASSLSGSGGQRWFF. Full variable domain (missing parts from reference TRBV28 and TRBJ2-1): DVKVTQSSRYLVKRTGEKVFLECVQDMDHENMFWYRQDPGLGLRLIYFSYDVKMKEKGDIPEGYSVSREKKERFSLILESASTNQTSMYLCASSLSGSGGQRWFFGPGTRLTVL.

The chain combines TRBV6-5 with TRBJ2-7; D might be TRBD1 (6 bases). Germline V gene data show CDR1 as MNHEY and CDR2 as SVGAGI. The CDR3 sequence is 12 residues long. Trimming took off 8 bases at V and 2 bases at J, with 10 bases between the two ends. The CDR3 sequence is CASWGRTYEQYF. The CDR3, as DNA: TGTGCCAGCTGGGGGCGGACCTACGAGCAGTACTTC.

V and J are TRBV3-1 and TRBJ2-7, with 9 bases identical to TRBD1. The germline gives CDR1 LGHDT, CDR2 YNNKEL (reference sequence). CDR3 length equals 15 residues. The trim removed 5 bases at V and 7 bases at J, leaving 12 bases unmatched. CDR3 region: CASSTSLGQGREQYF. The DNA of the CDR3 is TGTGCCAGCAGCACTTCACTGGGACAGGGTCGGGAGCAGTACTTC.

For the CDR3, the DNA is TGTGCCAGCAGCTTGCTAGGGGGGAGCCAAGGCGGTCCAGAGACCCAGTACTTC. Amino acids: CASSLLGGSQGGPETQYF. The V and J genes are TRBV7-2 and TRBJ2-5, with D tentatively TRBD1 or TRBD2 (6 bases each). This CDR3 has 18 amino acids. Per the germline V gene, CDR1 is SGHTA and CDR2 is FQGNSA. V dropped 3 bases and J dropped 4 bases, with 24 bases sitting between them.

The chain combines TRBV7-6 with TRBJ1-6, with 8 bases fitting TRBD1. The germline CDR1 and CDR2 sequences are SGHVS and FNYEAQ. J lost 9 bases, V lost 4 bases, and 5 bases had no gene match. This CDR3 is built from 14 residues. CDR3 protein: CASSSQGAGSPLHF. The DNA of the CDR3 is TGTGCCAGCAGCTCCCAGGGGGCCGGTTCACCCCTCCACTTT.

This chain connects TRBV7-9 to TRBJ2-3; no firm D call. Germline V gives CDR1 SEHNR, CDR2 FQNEAQ (reference sequence). Trimming removed 1 base at V and 0 bases at J, with 8 bases between. The length of the CDR3 is 15 residues. The CDR3 protein is CASSLEGGSTDTQYF. The CDR3 nucleotides are TGTGCCAGCAGCTTAGAGGGCGGCAGCACAGATACGCAGTATTTT.

The gene calls are TRBV29-1 and TRBJ1-2; the D gene is possibly TRBD1 (5 bases). V gave up 8 bases and J gave up 5 bases, with 18 bases separating them. This CDR3 contains 13 residues. Looked up from germline, CDR1 is SQVTM and CDR2 is ANQGSEA. CDR3 sequence: CSFSADTTYGYTF. CDR3 nucleotides: TGCAGCTTTTCAGCGGACACTACATATGGCTACACCTTC.

The chain carries TRBV12-3 or TRBV12-4 and TRBJ1-2, with 9 bases identical to TRBD1. The CDR3 is 14 amino acids. Germline trimming cut 6 bases from V and 6 bases from J; bases unmatched to any gene: 8. CDR3 nucleotides: TGTGCCAGCAGGATAGGACAGGGGATTGATGGCTACACCTTC. Encoded protein: CASRIGQGIDGYTF.

This clonotype has a single count. The rearrangement joins TRBV20-1 to TRBJ2-3, with TRBD2 identical over 7 bases. Per germline, CDR1 DFQATT and CDR2 SNEGSKA (reference sequence). The length of the CDR3 is 14 residues. The junction had 9 bases not matched to a gene; V was cut back by 5 bases and J by 4 bases. The CDR3 DNA sequence: TGCAGTGCTGAGCGGGGAGGCCGTTCAGATACGCAGTATTTT. Protein sequence: CSAERGGRSDTQYF.

This chain connects TRBV28 to TRBJ2-1; TRBD2 agrees at 7 bases. V shed 4 bases and J 4 bases; nucleotides not matched to a gene: 13. The CDR3 has 17 amino acids. From germline, CDR1 is MDHEN and CDR2 SYDVKM. The CDR3 loop is CASSSRSWEGRYNEQFF. CDR3 DNA: TGTGCCAGCAGTTCAAGATCGTGGGAGGGGAGGTACAATGAGCAGTTCTTC.

CDR3 DNA: TGTGCCAGCAGCGCGGGACTAGCGGGCCGATACGAGCAGTACTTC. This sequence encodes CASSAGLAGRYEQYF. This chain joins TRBV9 and TRBJ2-7, with TRBD2 matching 12 bases. Unmatched junction bases numbered 5, after V lost 3 bases and J lost 4 bases. This CDR3 is 15 amino acids long. Germline values: CDR1 SGDLS, CDR2 YYNGEE.

The chain uses TRBV2 and TRBJ2-3, with D uncertain. V shed 5 bases and J shed 5 bases, with 11 bases lying between them. Germline V gene data show CDR1 as SNHLY and CDR2 as FYNNEI. The CDR3 has 13 residues. The CDR3 DNA is TGTGCCAGCAGTAAATCGTCGGGAGATACGCAGTATTTT. This sequence encodes CASSKSSGDTQYF. The full variable domain, its missing parts supplied by reference TRBV2 and TRBJ2-3, is EPEVTQTPSHQVTQMGQEVILRCVPISNHLYFYWYRQILGQKVEFLVSFYNNEISEKSEIFDDQFSVERPDGSNFTLKIRSTKLEDSAMYFCASSKSSGDTQYFGPGTRLTVL.

This chain links TRBV7-9 with TRBJ1-1, with D uncertain. The CDR3 has 13 residues. Germline V gene sequence: CDR1 SEHNR, CDR2 FQNEAQ (reference sequence). The germline V and J ends were trimmed by 3 bases and 0 bases, with 5 bases remaining between them. The CDR3: CASSFWMNTEAFF. CDR3 DNA sequence: TGTGCCAGCAGCTTCTGGATGAACACTGAAGCTTTCTTT.

The J gene is TRBJ2-4, the V gene TRBV4-2; 10 bases are shared with TRBD2. Unmatched junction bases numbered 11, after V lost 0 bases and J lost 15 bases. The CDR3 contains 15 residues. The V gene's germline CDR1 is LGHNA and CDR2 YNFKEQ. CDR3 nucleotides: TGTGCCAGCAGCCAAGATCCAGCGGGAGGGCCTGAACGGTACTTC. Translated, it gives CASSQDPAGGPERYF.

This clonotype was found once. The DNA for the CDR3 is TGTGCCAGCAGTTCCCCATTACCAGATACGCAGTATTTT. This encodes CASSSPLPDTQYF. The chain employs TRBV12-3 or TRBV12-4 and TRBJ2-3; D uncertain. V was cut by 4 bases and J by 4 bases, with 9 bases left in between. This CDR3 region has 13 residues.

The rearrangement uses TRBV12-3 or TRBV12-4 and TRBJ2-7; 10 bases align to TRBD2. The CDR3 runs to 14 residues. The V and J ends lost 4 bases and 6 bases, in that order; junction bases with no gene match: 6. The CDR3 nucleotides are TGTGCCAGCAGTTCTAGCGGGAGCACAACCGAGCAGTACTTC. Amino acid sequence: CASSSSGSTTEQYF.

The rearrangement uses TRBV7-9 and TRBJ1-1; D unresolved. V was cut by 1 base and J by 6 bases, with 9 bases left in between. Germline V lookup: CDR1 SEHNR, CDR2 FQNEAQ (reference sequence). There are 13 residues in the CDR3. For the CDR3, the DNA is TGTGCCAGCAGCTTAGTCGGGTGGGCTGAAGCTTTCTTT. This encodes CASSLVGWAEAFF.

V gene TRBV20-1 combines with J gene TRBJ2-3; no firm D call. The CDR3 runs 14 residues. Germline-derived CDR1 and CDR2 are DFQATT and SNEGSKA (reference sequence). DNA for the CDR3: TGCAATGCCGCCTCCACTACCCAAGCAGATACGCAGTATTTT. It is translated as CNAASTTQADTQYF.

Only a few counts were recorded for this clonotype. The V and J genes are TRBV12-3 or TRBV12-4 and TRBJ2-4; TRBD1 matches 7 bases. The last part of the DNA fits TRBJ2-7 better; the J call may be wrong. The CDR3 covers 16 residues. CDR3 amino acids: CASRYSKGAKWHEQYF. DNA of the CDR3: TGTGCCAGCAGATACTCGAAGGGGGCGAAGTGGCACGAGCAGTACTTC.

There are a few counts of this clonotype. V is TRBV3-1 and J is TRBJ2-7; TRBD1 matches at 11 bases. The germline CDR1 and CDR2 sequences are LGHDT and YNNKEL (reference sequence). This CDR3 is built from 13 residues. The V and J ends lost 3 bases and 6 bases, in that order; junction bases with no gene match: 1. Written as DNA, the CDR3 is TGTGCCAGCAGCCACGGGACAGGGGGCGAGCAGTACTTC. Protein sequence: CASSHGTGGEQYF.